This T cell receptor (beta chain) comes out of a study of PD-L1 blockade in urothelial cancer. On the study more broadly: About 90% of the roughly 30 patients were men who had bladder-origin urothelial cancer. The authors examined blood 3 weeks (second dose) and 6 weeks after treatment start.

Only in-frame clones appear in the TCRdb table, and some are missing; sequencing was by immunoSEQ multiplex PCR. The data show about 20,000 clones, about 90% seen once. Germline CDR1 reads LNHDA; CDR2 reads SQIVND (reference sequence). The CDR3 is made up of 17 amino acids. V lost 4 bases and J 0 bases, leaving 18 bases between the germline ends. The V and J genes are TRBV19 and TRBJ1-2; D is perhaps TRBD1 (5 bases). The TCR was taken from a man aged 45-65 years with urothelial cancer. The material sequenced was PBMCs, taken around atezolizumab (anti-PD-L1) treatment. Here the CDR3 DNA reads TGTGCCAGTAGTACTTCCGCAGGGTTCGTCTCTAACTATGGCTACACCTTC. This gives the protein CASSTSAGFVSNYGYTF.